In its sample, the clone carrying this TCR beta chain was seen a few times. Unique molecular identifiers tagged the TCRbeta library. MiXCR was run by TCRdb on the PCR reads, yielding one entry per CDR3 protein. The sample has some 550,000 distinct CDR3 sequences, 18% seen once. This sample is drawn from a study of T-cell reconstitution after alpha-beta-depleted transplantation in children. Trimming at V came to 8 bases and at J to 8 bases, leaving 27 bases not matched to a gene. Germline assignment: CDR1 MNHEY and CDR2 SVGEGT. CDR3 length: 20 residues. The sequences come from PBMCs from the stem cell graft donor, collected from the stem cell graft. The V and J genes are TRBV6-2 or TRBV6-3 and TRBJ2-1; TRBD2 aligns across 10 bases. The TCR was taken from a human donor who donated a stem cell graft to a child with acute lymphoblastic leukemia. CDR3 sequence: CASGPRPPPLLAGVGDEQFF. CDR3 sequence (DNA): TGTGCCAGCGGCCCACGGCCCCCCCCTCTTCTAGCGGGAGTGGGTGATGAGCAGTTCTTC.